This T cell receptor beta chain was retrieved from a study of CD4 T cells in relation to SARS-CoV-2 and coronaviruses. Here immunoSEQ multiplex PCR was the method, and the copy in TCRdb shows in-frame clones only, minus some. The table shows about 40,000 clones, with under 85% occurring only once. 9.4 x 10^4 or so naive or memory CD4+ cells were cultured with CEF peptides for about 10 days. Between the trimmed V and J ends, which lost 3 bases and 5 bases, there was a span of 10 bases. The CDR3 covers 13 residues. CDR1 and CDR2 from the germline V gene are MNHNS and SASEGT. Study-wide points: Crossreactivity was assessed only for spike protein, not other viral proteins.

As for this clone: Its specificity is unknown.

Sequencing was carried out using memory CD4+ T cells from PBMCs, cultured in vitro. This clonotype was obtained from an adult with COVID-19. This chain links TRBV6-1 with TRBJ2-5; D is undetermined. CDR3 region: CASSDTPPETQYF. CDR3 bases: TGTGCCAGCAGTGATACTCCCCCGGAGACCCAGTACTTC.